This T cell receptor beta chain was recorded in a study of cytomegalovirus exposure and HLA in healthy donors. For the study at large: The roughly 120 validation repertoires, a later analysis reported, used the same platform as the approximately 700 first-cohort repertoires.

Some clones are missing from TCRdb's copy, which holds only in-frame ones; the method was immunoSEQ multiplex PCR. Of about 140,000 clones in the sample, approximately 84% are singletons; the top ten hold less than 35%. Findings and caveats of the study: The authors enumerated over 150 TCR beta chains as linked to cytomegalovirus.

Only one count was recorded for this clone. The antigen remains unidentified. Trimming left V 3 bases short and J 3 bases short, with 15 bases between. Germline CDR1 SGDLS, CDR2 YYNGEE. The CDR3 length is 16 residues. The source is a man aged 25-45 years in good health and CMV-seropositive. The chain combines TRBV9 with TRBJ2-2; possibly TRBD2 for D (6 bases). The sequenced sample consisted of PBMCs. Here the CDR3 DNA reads TGTGCCAGCAGCGGTGGGGCTAGCGTATACACCGGGGAGCTGTTTTTT. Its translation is CASSGGASVYTGELFF.